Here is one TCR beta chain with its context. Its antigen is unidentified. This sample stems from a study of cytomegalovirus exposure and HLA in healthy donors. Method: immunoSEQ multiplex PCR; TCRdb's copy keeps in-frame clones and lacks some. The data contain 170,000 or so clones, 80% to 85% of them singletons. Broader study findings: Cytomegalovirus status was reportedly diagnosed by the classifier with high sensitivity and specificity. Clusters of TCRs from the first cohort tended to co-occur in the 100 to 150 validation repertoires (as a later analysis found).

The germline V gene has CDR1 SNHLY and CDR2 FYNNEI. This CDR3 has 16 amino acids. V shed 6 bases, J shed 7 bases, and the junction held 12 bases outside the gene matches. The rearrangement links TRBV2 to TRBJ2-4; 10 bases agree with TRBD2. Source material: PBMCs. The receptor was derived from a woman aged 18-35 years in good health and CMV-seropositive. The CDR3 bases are TGTGCCAGCAGCCTTTGGACCGGGACTAGCGTTAACATTCAGTACTTC. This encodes CASSLWTGTSVNIQYF.